Each of the 26 T cell receptor beta chains below was sequenced from the same sample in a study of patients and donors after allogeneic stem cell transplantation. From the RT-PCR reads, TCRdb called clonotypes with MiXCR, one entry per CDR3 protein. The sample records roughly 180,000 distinct CDR3 sequences, around two fifths being singletons. The sequencing input was blood, either unsorted or a sorted T cell fraction (not recorded which). The source of these receptors is a human donor who was either an allogeneic HSCT recipient or a stem cell or donor lymphocyte infusion donor (not recorded which). It is not recorded whose cells these are; they may come from a transplant donor.

This clonotype was recorded only once. The DNA for the CDR3 is TGTGCCAGCATGCTGGAGCATGGTTCCAATGAGCAGTTCTTC. The encoded protein is CASMLEHGSNEQFF. This chain links TRBV6-5 with TRBJ2-1; D unclear. The germline V gene has CDR1 MNHEY and CDR2 SVGAGI. The CDR3 is made up of 14 amino acids. Trimming removed 7 bases from V and 6 bases from J, with 16 bases in between.

This clonotype was observed a handful of times. The gene calls are TRBV20-1 and TRBJ1-5; weak D call: TRBD1 (5 bases). The CDR3 is 12 amino acids. V dropped 3 bases and J dropped 6 bases, with 9 bases sitting between them. The germline gives CDR1 DFQATT, CDR2 SNEGSKA (reference sequence). In DNA form, the CDR3 reads TGCAGTGCTAGTGGGGACTCTCAGCCCCAGCATTTT. Amino acid sequence: CSASGDSQPQHF.

This clonotype was detected a few times. The chain uses TRBV2 and TRBJ1-4; perhaps TRBD1 as D (6 bases). The germline CDR1 and CDR2 sequences are SNHLY and FYNNEI. The germline V and J ends were trimmed by 1 base and 8 bases, with 14 bases remaining between them. The CDR3 runs 15 residues. The CDR3 sequence is CASSEVRGAPEKLFF. The CDR3 DNA is TGTGCCAGCAGTGAAGTCAGGGGCGCACCGGAAAAACTGTTTTTT.

The chain has TRBV7-9 and TRBJ1-4; no clear D. Germline values: CDR1 SEHNR, CDR2 FQNEAQ (reference sequence). This CDR3 is 14 amino acids long. V was shortened by 3 bases and J by 4 bases, with 9 bases between the two germline ends. DNA for the CDR3: TGTGCCAGCAGCTTTCGTGGGAATAATGAAAAACTGTTTTTT. Its protein is CASSFRGNNEKLFF.

The chain is built from TRBV5-6 and TRBJ2-1, with D perhaps TRBD2 (5 bases). The CDR3 runs to 16 residues. Germline CDR1 reads SGHDT; CDR2 reads YYEEEE. Trimming shortened V by 4 bases and J by 6 bases, and 20 bases separated the two germline ends. The CDR3 DNA reads as TGTGCCAGCAGCCCCCCGGCCGGGATGGTGTCCAATGAGCAGTTCTTC. Its translation is CASSPPAGMVSNEQFF.

The chain links TRBV7-8 to TRBJ2-5, with 7 positions matching TRBD2. CDR1 SGHVS and CDR2 FQNEAQ come from the germline V gene. The CDR3 length is 12 residues. V lost 7 bases, J lost 2 bases, and 1 base stayed unmatched. The CDR3 here is CASMGGQETQYF. The CDR3 DNA reads TGTGCCAGCATGGGAGGGCAAGAGACCCAGTACTTC.

The J gene is TRBJ2-2, the V gene TRBV28, with 10 nucleotides matching TRBD1. The V segment lost 6 bases and the J segment 6 bases; nucleotides outside the gene matches: 1. The length of the CDR3 is 13 residues. Germline values: CDR1 MDHEN, CDR2 SYDVKM. The DNA for the CDR3 is TGTGCCAGCAGAGGGACAGGGGCCGGGGAGCTGTTTTTT. Translation: CASRGTGAGELFF.

The CDR3 protein is CASSYESALGEANYNEQFF. CDR3 sequence (DNA): TGTGCCAGCAGCTATGAATCCGCTTTGGGGGAGGCGAACTACAATGAGCAGTTCTTC. The rearrangement links TRBV7-8 to TRBJ2-1, with D possibly TRBD2 on 6 matching bases. The CDR3 sequence is 19 residues long. Trimming removed 4 bases from V and 3 bases from J, with 25 bases in between. Per germline, CDR1 SGHVS and CDR2 FQNEAQ.

The chain employs TRBV4-3 and TRBJ1-4; 7 positions match TRBD1. Germline V lookup: CDR1 LGHNA, CDR2 YSLEER. Trimming cost V 4 bases and J 6 bases; bases outside gene matches: 14. The CDR3 contains 17 residues. The CDR3 sequence is CASSPRDSGLGYEKLFF. The CDR3 DNA follows: TGCGCCAGCAGCCCGAGGGACAGCGGATTGGGGTATGAAAAACTGTTTTTT.

The rearrangement joins TRBV28 to TRBJ2-3; TRBD1 matches at 9 bases. V was clipped by 7 bases and J by 8 bases; unmatched bases: 13. CDR3 size: 15 residues. The germline V gene encodes CDR1 MDHEN and CDR2 SYDVKM. CDR3 nucleotide sequence: TGTGCCAGCAACCAACGGGGACAGGGTTTTATTACGCAGTATTTT. It encodes CASNQRGQGFITQYF.

This clonotype was observed once. The chain recombines TRBV5-1 with TRBJ2-1; TRBD2 aligns across 8 bases. This CDR3 comprises 16 residues. The trim removed 2 bases at V and 0 bases at J, leaving 4 bases unmatched. Germline loops: CDR1 SGHRS, CDR2 YFSETQ. The CDR3 here is CASSLRSGSSYNEQFF. CDR3 sequence (DNA): TGCGCCAGCAGCTTACGGAGCGGGAGCTCCTACAATGAGCAGTTCTTC.

The chain joins TRBV5-1 to TRBJ2-7; 13 bases fit TRBD2. The CDR3 contains 17 residues. The germline gives CDR1 SGHRS, CDR2 YFSETQ. V gave up 5 bases and J gave up 3 bases; unmatched junction bases: 11. CDR3 sequence (DNA): TGCGCCAGCAGTCGAGGACTAGCGGGAGAGTGGTACTACGAGCAGTACTTC. Amino acids: CASSRGLAGEWYYEQYF.

This clonotype was recorded a few times. The CDR3 sequence is CATMGWGSNTGELFF. In nucleotides, the CDR3 is TGTGCCACCATGGGGTGGGGGAGTAACACCGGGGAGCTGTTTTTT. This chain joins TRBV21-1 and TRBJ2-2; TRBD1 reflects the table's D call only, with no check against the DNA. TRBV21-1 is marked as a pseudogene. The CDR3 is made up of 15 amino acids.

V usage is TRBV6-6 and J usage is TRBJ2-1; no reliable D call. V gave up 7 bases and J gave up 5 bases, with 12 bases separating them. CDR3 length: 13 residues. Germline V CDR1 and CDR2: MNHNY, SVGAGI (reference sequence). CDR3 sequence reads: CASTRIEDNEQFF. CDR3 nucleotides: TGTGCCAGCACGAGAATAGAAGACAATGAGCAGTTCTTC.

This clonotype has more than one count but fewer than ten. The CDR3 DNA reads as TGCGCCAGCAGCTTGGCCGGCAGCGACTCTGGAAACACCATATATTTT. It translates to CASSLAGSDSGNTIYF. The V and J genes are TRBV5-1 and TRBJ1-3; D gene unclear. The germline CDR1 and CDR2 sequences are SGHRS and YFSETQ. The CDR3 totals 16 residues. With 0 bases removed from V and 0 bases from J, the gap between germline ends came to 10 bases.

The chain joins TRBV5-1 to TRBJ2-1; D may be TRBD1 or TRBD2 (5 bases each). The CDR3 extends over 15 amino acids. CDR1 SGHRS and CDR2 YFSETQ come from the germline V gene. The V end was cut by 4 bases, the J end by 4 bases, with 15 bases between. This chain's CDR3 is CASSLGPRSYNEQFF. The DNA for the CDR3 is TGCGCCAGCAGCCTGGGACCGAGAAGTTACAATGAGCAGTTCTTC.

This chain uses TRBV29-1 with TRBJ2-2; 13 bases map to TRBD2. The CDR3 spans 17 residues. Unmatched junction bases numbered 5, after V lost 3 bases and J lost 1 base. The germline V gene encodes CDR1 SQVTM and CDR2 ANQGSEA. CDR3 amino acids: CSVDPGTSGKNTGELFF. In DNA form, the CDR3 reads TGCAGCGTTGACCCCGGGACTAGCGGGAAGAACACCGGGGAGCTGTTTTTT.

This clonotype turned up a few times. The chain is built from TRBV6-2 or TRBV6-3 and TRBJ2-1; TRBD2 aligns across 13 bases. The trim removed 6 bases at V and 11 bases at J, leaving 13 bases unmatched. The CDR3 runs 16 residues. From germline, CDR1 is MNHEY and CDR2 SVGEGT. CDR3 protein: CASRQWPGLAGPKQFF. CDR3 nucleotides: TGTGCCAGCAGACAGTGGCCGGGACTAGCGGGACCAAAGCAGTTCTTC.

This chain joins TRBV7-9 and TRBJ2-7; tentative D call: TRBD1 (6 bases). The V and J ends lost 1 base and 8 bases respectively, with 15 bases between them. The CDR3 totals 14 residues. Germline CDR1 reads SEHNR; CDR2 reads FQNEAQ (reference sequence). The CDR3 DNA reads TGTGCCAGCAGCTTAGACGGGGCAGGGGAAAAGCAGTACTTC. Its translation: CASSLDGAGEKQYF. The full variable domain, completed using reference TRBV7-9 and TRBJ2-7, is DTGVSQNPRHKITKRGQNVTFRCDPISEHNRLYWYRQTLGQGPEFLTYFQNEAQLEKSRLLSDRFSAERPKGSFSTLEIQRTEQGDSAMYLCASSLDGAGEKQYFGPGTRLTVT.

This clonotype was seen a handful of times. This chain links TRBV29-1 with TRBJ2-2; 7 positions agree with TRBD1. Germline trimming cut 7 bases from V and 8 bases from J; bases unmatched to any gene: 4. The CDR3 consists of 11 residues. Germline CDR1 reads SQVTM; CDR2 reads ANQGSEA. This chain's CDR3 is CSAEGAGELFF. In DNA, the CDR3 is TGCAGCGCCGAGGGGGCTGGGGAGCTGTTTTTT.

This chain joins TRBV7-9 and TRBJ2-7, with 7 bases fitting TRBD1. CDR1 and CDR2 (germline): SEHNR, FQNEAQ (reference sequence). The CDR3 consists of 15 residues. The junction had 10 bases not matched to a gene; V was cut back by 5 bases and J by 3 bases. The CDR3 DNA reads as TGTGCCAGCAGCCCCCGGGACAGACGATTCTACGAGCAGTACTTC. The encoded protein is CASSPRDRRFYEQYF.

The V gene is TRBV6-6, the J gene TRBJ1-1; D gene unclear. From germline, CDR1 is MNHNY and CDR2 SVGAGI (reference sequence). Trimming pared 5 bases from V and 4 bases from J, leaving 17 bases between. This CDR3 has 15 amino acids. CDR3 DNA: TGTGCCAGCAGTCTACCCCTCGTCGGCGGCACTGAAGCTTTCTTT. Amino acids: CASSLPLVGGTEAFF.

The genes are TRBV20-1 and TRBJ1-2; TRBD1 might be the D (5 bases). There are 15 residues in the CDR3. V was clipped by 0 bases and J by 6 bases, with 17 bases between them. Germline CDR1 is DFQATT and CDR2 is SNEGSKA (reference sequence). CDR3 sequence reads: CSARDGTLSRDGYTF. In nucleotides, the CDR3 is TGCAGTGCTAGAGATGGGACCTTGTCTAGGGATGGCTACACCTTC.

V usage is TRBV12-3 or TRBV12-4 and J usage is TRBJ1-4; D gene ambiguous. This CDR3 contains 17 residues. Trimming left V 6 bases short and J 5 bases short, with 22 bases between. CDR3 region: CASSLALGPAPNEKLFF. DNA for the CDR3: TGTGCCAGCAGCCTTGCGCTCGGTCCAGCACCGAATGAAAAACTGTTTTTT.

This rearrangement joins TRBV12-3 or TRBV12-4 to TRBJ1-5; 8 bases fit TRBD1. Germline trimming cut 7 bases from V and 3 bases from J; bases unmatched to any gene: 8. The CDR3 sequence is 15 residues long. The CDR3 is CASITDRGDNQPQHF. CDR3 sequence (DNA): TGTGCCAGCATCACCGACAGGGGAGACAATCAGCCCCAGCATTTT.

This clonotype has a handful of counts. The chain recombines TRBV7-9 with TRBJ2-1; D call uncertain. CDR1 is SEHNR and CDR2 is FQNEAQ in the germline V gene (reference sequence). Between the trimmed V and J ends, which lost 3 bases and 5 bases, there was a span of 5 bases. This CDR3 is 12 amino acids long. This CDR3 is CASSFADNEQFF. The CDR3 nucleotides read TGTGCCAGCAGCTTTGCAGACAATGAGCAGTTCTTC.